Listed below are T cell receptor beta chains from one sample, sequenced in a study of T cells after yellow fever vaccination. MiXCR, run by TCRdb on the 5' RACE reads, gives a single entry per CDR3 protein. This table holds more than 90,000 distinct CDR3 sequences, about 6.8% found once. The source was CD4+ T cells sorted from PBMCs, collected 45 days after the first yellow fever vaccination. The receptors shown here come from a young man who received the YFV17D yellow fever vaccine. The CDR3 runs from the conserved cysteine through the conserved F or W. The D gene is left open where the match is weak. Expanded clones get a size class; other rows say once, few or many, or leave the size out.

TRBJ2-3 | many | TRBV6-5 | 19 | TRBD2 | CASSLFSSGGPSSTDTQYF | TGTGCCAGCAGCCTATTTTCTAGCGGGGGACCGTCTAGCACAGATACGCAGTATTTT
TRBJ2-5 | few | TRBV2 | 15 | - | CASTLTWSPQETQYF | TGTGCCAGCACCTTGACTTGGAGCCCGCAAGAGACCCAGTACTTC
TRBJ2-5 | many | TRBV7-2 | 15 | TRBD2 | CASSSSGGRQETQYF | TGTGCCAGCAGCTCCAGCGGGGGGAGACAAGAGACCCAGTACTTC
TRBJ1-3 | many | TRBV11-3 | 21 | - | CASSLVDLLWDTDVSGNTIYF | TGTGCCAGCAGCTTAGTGGATCTCCTGTGGGACACCGATGTTTCAGGAAACACCATATATTTT
TRBJ1-1 | many | TRBV6-5 | 15 | TRBD1 | CASSYGDRVNTEAFF | TGTGCCAGCAGTTACGGGGACAGGGTGAACACTGAAGCTTTCTTT
TRBJ2-3 | many | TRBV24-1 | 16 | - | CATSDLGSEGADTQYF | TGTGCCACCAGTGATTTGGGGTCCGAAGGGGCAGATACGCAGTATTTT
TRBJ2-3 | many | TRBV15 | 16 | - | CATSRGPRGGTDTQYF | TGTGCCACCAGCCGGGGTCCCCGGGGCGGCACAGATACGCAGTATTTT
TRBJ2-5 | many | TRBV6-1 | 14 | - | CASSPDGGQETQYF | TGTGCCAGCAGTCCCGACGGGGGCCAAGAGACCCAGTACTTC
TRBJ2-4 | many | TRBV7-2 | 14 | TRBD1 | CASSLAGGENIQYF | TGTGCCAGCAGCTTAGCAGGGGGCGAAAACATTCAGTACTTC
TRBJ2-5 | many | TRBV7-2 | 17 | TRBD2 | CASSLGVGAGGKETQYF | TGTGCCAGCAGCTTAGGGGTTGGTGCGGGGGGGAAAGAGACCCAGTACTTC
TRBJ2-3 | many | TRBV12-1 | 17 | - | CASSTTISGSLGDTQYF | TGTGCCAGCAGCACCACGATTAGCGGGTCCCTTGGGGATACGCAGTATTTT
TRBJ2-3 | many | TRBV6-1 | 14 | - | CASSGTWKTDTQYF | TGTGCCAGCAGCGGGACGTGGAAGACAGATACGCAGTATTTT
TRBJ1-1 | many | TRBV14 | 12 | - | CASSQVGAEAFF | TGTGCCAGCAGCCAGGTAGGGGCCGAAGCTTTCTTT
TRBJ1-1 | many | TRBV7-2 | 14 | TRBD1 | CASSLSARGTEAFF | TGTGCCAGCAGCTTATCTGCCAGGGGGACTGAAGCTTTCTTT
TRBJ2-2 | many | TRBV5-1 | 14 | TRBD1 | CASSTTGYTGELFF | TGCGCCAGCAGCACGACAGGGTACACCGGGGAGCTGTTTTTT
TRBJ1-6 | many | TRBV4-1 | 17 | - | CASSHGTAARGDSPLHF | TGCGCCAGCAGCCACGGGACCGCCGCGCGGGGGGATTCACCCCTCCACTTT
TRBJ2-2 | many | TRBV23-1 | 12 | - | CASSTRAGELFF | TGCGCCAGCAGTACGAGAGCCGGGGAGCTGTTTTTT
TRBJ2-2 | few | TRBV20-1 | 15 | TRBD2 | CCARGSGEYTGELFF | TGCTGTGCTAGAGGGAGCGGGGAGTACACCGGGGAGCTGTTTTTT
TRBJ2-6 | many | TRBV7-2 | 17 | TRBD1 | CASSPGQVFSGANVLTF | TGTGCCAGCAGCCCAGGACAGGTCTTTTCCGGGGCCAACGTCCTGACTTTC
TRBJ2-5 | many | TRBV20-1 | 13 | - | CSASGRYQETQYF | TGCAGTGCTAGCGGCAGATACCAAGAGACCCAGTACTTC
TRBJ2-1 | many | TRBV10-3 | 14 | - | CAMRSGFSYNEQFF | TGTGCCATGAGATCAGGGTTTTCCTACAATGAGCAGTTCTTC
TRBJ1-1 | - | TRBV5-4 | 14 | - | CASSSAGLSTEAFF | TGTGCCAGCAGCTCGGCAGGCTTAAGCACTGAAGCTTTCTTT
TRBJ2-5 | - | TRBV19 | 16 | TRBD1 | CASSASRGTGEETQYF | TGTGCCAGTAGCGCTTCCCGCGGGACAGGGGAAGAGACCCAGTACTTC
TRBJ2-1 | many | TRBV18 | 16 | TRBD2 | CASSAGFRGAYNEQFF | TGTGCCAGCTCAGCAGGTTTTCGGGGGGCCTACAATGAGCAGTTCTTC
TRBJ2-4 | many | TRBV2 | 18 | - | CASSAFQDGDFAKNIQYF | TGTGCCAGCAGCGCCTTTCAAGACGGAGACTTTGCCAAAAACATTCAGTACTTC
TRBJ1-2 | few | TRBV27 | 14 | TRBD1 | CASRPTGWDYGYTF | TGTGCCAGCAGACCGACAGGGTGGGACTATGGCTACACCTTC
TRBJ2-5 | many | TRBV20-1 | 12 | - | CSALWSQETQYF | TGCAGTGCTCTCTGGAGCCAAGAGACCCAGTACTTC
TRBJ1-1 | many | TRBV27 | 15 | TRBD1 | CASRLRQGTDTEAFF | TGTGCCAGCAGACTCCGACAGGGGACGGACACTGAAGCTTTCTTT
TRBJ2-3 | few | TRBV5-1 | 15 | TRBD2 | CASSSTSGGTDTQYF | TGCGCCAGCAGCTCCACTAGCGGGGGCACAGATACGCAGTATTTT
TRBJ1-5 | many | TRBV12-3/TRBV12-4 | 16 | TRBD1 | CASSLGQGARGQPQHF | TGTGCCAGCAGTTTAGGGCAGGGGGCGCGAGGGCAGCCCCAGCATTTT